The rows below give T cell receptor beta chains drawn from one sample of a study of T-cell memory formation after mild COVID-19. TCRdb analysed the 5' RACE reads with MiXCR anew, one entry per CDR3 protein. Of 250,000 to 300,000 distinct CDR3 sequences in the sample, 15% to 20% are singletons; the top ten hold roughly a fifth. The sequenced material came from PBMCs or a T cell subset sorted from them (not recorded which). The receptors derive from a man aged 18-30 years who had mild COVID-19 (a few samples of this study predate the infection). Cell type and time point are not known. Both conserved end residues are part of each CDR3.

TRBV7-9 | CASRGTADYGYTF
TRBV6-6 | CASSYSRPAVNTEAFF
TRBV6-5 | CASSYFGGVNTGELFF
TRBV2 | CASSEGGTGLYTF
TRBV12-5 | CASGLVLGETGNEQFF
TRBV27 | CASSFRVRETQYF
TRBV7-2 | CASSPQYYNEQFF
TRBV19 | CATGTYEKLFF
TRBV12-3/TRBV12-4 | CASTSSTTSNEQFF
TRBV10-2 | CASGRGQGVNEQYF
TRBV7-8 | CASSPRLAGAGDTQYF
TRBV27 | CASRSRGRGSNQPQHF
TRBV11-2 | CASSLDLANEQFF
TRBV10-3 | CAIRAELNTEAFF
TRBV6-6 | CASTSLNGGRETQYF
TRBV4-3 | CASSQDSVAKNIQYF
TRBV2 | CASRPVLAGETQYF
TRBV5-1 | CASAPGTSLTNEQFF
TRBV5-1 | CASSWTLGGGEEKLFF
TRBV18 | CASSPPGVRNTEAFF
TRBV5-1 | CASSPLWGNSHKGNTEAFF
TRBV6-5 | CASSRQGAQGDTQYF
TRBV5-1 | CASSSRVLAYNEQFF
TRBV18 | CASSPVAGDNEQFF
TRBV2 | CASSQTGQGTYEQFF
TRBV5-6 | CASSFYRNYGYTF
TRBV6-2/TRBV6-3 | CASSYRPGNYGYTF
TRBV5-1 | CASSPPGGANGYTF
TRBV9 | CASSAGTSGAYEQYF
TRBV25-1 | CASSEYRGYTF
TRBV7-9 | CASSPSSETQYF